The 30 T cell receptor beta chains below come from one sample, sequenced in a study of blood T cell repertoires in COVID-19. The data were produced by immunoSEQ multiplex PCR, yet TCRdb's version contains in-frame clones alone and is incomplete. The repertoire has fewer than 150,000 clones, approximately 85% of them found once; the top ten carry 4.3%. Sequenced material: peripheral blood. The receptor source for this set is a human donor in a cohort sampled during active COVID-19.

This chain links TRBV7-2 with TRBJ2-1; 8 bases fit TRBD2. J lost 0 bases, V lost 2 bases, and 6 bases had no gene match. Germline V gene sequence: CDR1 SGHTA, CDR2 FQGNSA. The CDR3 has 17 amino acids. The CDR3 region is CASSLSGAGGSYNEQFF. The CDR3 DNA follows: TGTGCCAGCAGCTTAAGCGGCGCGGGAGGCTCCTACAATGAGCAGTTCTTC.

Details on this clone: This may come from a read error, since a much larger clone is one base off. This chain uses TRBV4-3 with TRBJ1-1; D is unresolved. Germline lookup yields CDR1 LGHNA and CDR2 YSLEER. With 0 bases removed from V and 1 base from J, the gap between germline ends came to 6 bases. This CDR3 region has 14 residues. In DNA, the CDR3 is TGCGCCAGCAGCCAAGATCCAGGGAACACTGAAGCTTTCTTT. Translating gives CASSQDPGNTEAFF.

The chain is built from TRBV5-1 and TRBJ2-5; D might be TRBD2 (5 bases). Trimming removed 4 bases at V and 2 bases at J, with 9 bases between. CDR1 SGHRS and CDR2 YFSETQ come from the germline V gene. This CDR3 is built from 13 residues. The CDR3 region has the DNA TGCGCCAGCAGCCCCGGGGATCAAGAGACCCAGTACTTC. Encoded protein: CASSPGDQETQYF.

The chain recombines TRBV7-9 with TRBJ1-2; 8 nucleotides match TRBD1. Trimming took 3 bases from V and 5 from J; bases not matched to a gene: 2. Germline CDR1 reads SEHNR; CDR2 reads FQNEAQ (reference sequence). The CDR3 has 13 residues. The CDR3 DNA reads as TGTGCCAGCAGCTTTGGGACAGGATATGGCTACACCTTC. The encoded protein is CASSFGTGYGYTF. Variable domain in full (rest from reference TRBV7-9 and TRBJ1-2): DTGVSQNPRHKITKRGQNVTFRCDPISEHNRLYWYRQTLGQGPEFLTYFQNEAQLEKSRLLSDRFSAERPKGSFSTLEIQRTEQGDSAMYLCASSFGTGYGYTFGSGTRLTVV.

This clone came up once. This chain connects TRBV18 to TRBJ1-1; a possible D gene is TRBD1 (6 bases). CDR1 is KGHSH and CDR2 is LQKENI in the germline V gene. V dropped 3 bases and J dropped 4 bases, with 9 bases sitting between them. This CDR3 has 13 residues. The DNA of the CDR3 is TGTGCCAGCTCACCCGGGGGGCGCACTGAAGCTTTCTTT. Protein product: CASSPGGRTEAFF. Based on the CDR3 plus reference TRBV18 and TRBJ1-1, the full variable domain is NAGVMQNPRHLVRRRGQEARLRCSPMKGHSHVYWYRQLPEEGLKFMVYLQKENIIDESGMPKERFSAEFPKEGPSILRIQQVVRGDSAAYFCASSPGGRTEAFFGQGTRLTVV.

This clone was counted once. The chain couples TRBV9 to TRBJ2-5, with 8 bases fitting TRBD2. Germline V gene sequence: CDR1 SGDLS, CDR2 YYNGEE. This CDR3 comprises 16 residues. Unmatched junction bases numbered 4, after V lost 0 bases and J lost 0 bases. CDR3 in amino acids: CASSVEVAGYQETQYF. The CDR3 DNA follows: TGTGCCAGCAGCGTAGAGGTAGCGGGGTACCAAGAGACCCAGTACTTC.

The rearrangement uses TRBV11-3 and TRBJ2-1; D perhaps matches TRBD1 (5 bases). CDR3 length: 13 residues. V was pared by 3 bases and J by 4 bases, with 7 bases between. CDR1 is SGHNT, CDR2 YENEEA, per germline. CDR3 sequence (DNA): TGTGCCAGCAGCTTTGACAGATACAATGAGCAGTTCTTC. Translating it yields CASSFDRYNEQFF.

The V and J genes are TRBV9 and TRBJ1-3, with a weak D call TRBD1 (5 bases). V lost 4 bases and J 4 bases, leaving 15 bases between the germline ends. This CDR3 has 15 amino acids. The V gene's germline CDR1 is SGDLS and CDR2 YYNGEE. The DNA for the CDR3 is TGTGCCAGCAGCAAATATGACAGTCGGGGAAACACCATATATTTT. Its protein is CASSKYDSRGNTIYF.

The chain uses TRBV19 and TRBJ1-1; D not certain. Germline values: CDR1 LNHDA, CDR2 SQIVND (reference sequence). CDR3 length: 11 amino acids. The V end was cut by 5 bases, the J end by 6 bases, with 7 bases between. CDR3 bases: TGTGCCAGTAGTCGAAGCCCTGAAGCTTTCTTT. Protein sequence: CASSRSPEAFF.

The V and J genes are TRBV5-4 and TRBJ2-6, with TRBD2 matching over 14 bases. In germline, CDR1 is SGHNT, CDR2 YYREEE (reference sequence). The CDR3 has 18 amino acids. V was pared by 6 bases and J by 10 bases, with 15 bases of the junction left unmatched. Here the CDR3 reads CASNPGLAGVRPTNVLTF. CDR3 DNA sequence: TGTGCCAGCAATCCGGGACTAGCGGGAGTTCGCCCCACGAACGTCCTGACTTTC.

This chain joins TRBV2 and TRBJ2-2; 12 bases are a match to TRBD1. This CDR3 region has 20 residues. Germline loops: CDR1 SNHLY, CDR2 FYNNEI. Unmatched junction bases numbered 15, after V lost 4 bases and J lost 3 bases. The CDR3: CASSAGTGGFVAGHTGELFF. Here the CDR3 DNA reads TGTGCCAGCAGTGCCGGGACAGGGGGCTTCGTCGCGGGGCACACCGGGGAGCTGTTTTTT.

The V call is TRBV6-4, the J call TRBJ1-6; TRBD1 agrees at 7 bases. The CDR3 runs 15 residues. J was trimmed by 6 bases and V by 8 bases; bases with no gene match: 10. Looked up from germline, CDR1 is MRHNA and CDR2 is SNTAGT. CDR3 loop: CASPIRTGPNSPLHF. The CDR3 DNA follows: TGTGCCAGCCCGATTCGGACAGGACCTAATTCACCCCTCCACTTT.

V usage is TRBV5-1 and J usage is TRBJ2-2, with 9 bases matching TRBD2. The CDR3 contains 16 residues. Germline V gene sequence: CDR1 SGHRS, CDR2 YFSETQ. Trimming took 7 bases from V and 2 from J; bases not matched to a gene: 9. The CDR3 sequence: CASGRRGGPNTGELFF. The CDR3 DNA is TGCGCCAGCGGTCGGCGGGGGGGCCCCAACACCGGGGAGCTGTTTTTT.

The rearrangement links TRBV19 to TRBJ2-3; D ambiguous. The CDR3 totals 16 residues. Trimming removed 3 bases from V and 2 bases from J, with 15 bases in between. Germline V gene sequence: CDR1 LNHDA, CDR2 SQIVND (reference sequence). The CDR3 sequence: CASSITSLLYTDTQYF. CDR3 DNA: TGTGCCAGTAGTATTACATCTTTACTATACACAGATACGCAGTATTTT.

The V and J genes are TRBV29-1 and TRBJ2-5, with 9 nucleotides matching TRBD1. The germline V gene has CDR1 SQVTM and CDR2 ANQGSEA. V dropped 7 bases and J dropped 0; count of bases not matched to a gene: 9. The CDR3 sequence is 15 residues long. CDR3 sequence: CSALDRGSYQETQYF. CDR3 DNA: TGCAGCGCCTTGGACAGGGGATCTTACCAAGAGACCCAGTACTTC.

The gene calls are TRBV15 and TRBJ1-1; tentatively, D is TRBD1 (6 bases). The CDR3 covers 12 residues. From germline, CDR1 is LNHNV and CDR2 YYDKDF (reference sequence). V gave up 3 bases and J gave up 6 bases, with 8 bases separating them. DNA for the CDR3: TGTGCCACCAGCAGGTCAGGGGCTGAAGCTTTCTTT. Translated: CATSRSGAEAFF. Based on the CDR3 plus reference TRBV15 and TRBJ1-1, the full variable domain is DAMVIQNPRYQVTQFGKPVTLSCSQTLNHNVMYWYQQKSSQAPKLLFHYYDKDFNNEADTPDNFQSRRPNTSFCFLDIRSPGLGDTAMYLCATSRSGAEAFFGQGTRLTVV.

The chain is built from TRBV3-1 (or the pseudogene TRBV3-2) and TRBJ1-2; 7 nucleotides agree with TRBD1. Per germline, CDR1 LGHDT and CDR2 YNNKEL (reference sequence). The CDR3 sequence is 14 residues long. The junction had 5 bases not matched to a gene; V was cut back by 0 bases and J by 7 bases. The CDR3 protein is CASSQDTGVFGYTF. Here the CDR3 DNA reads TGTGCCAGCAGCCAAGATACAGGGGTTTTTGGCTACACCTTC.

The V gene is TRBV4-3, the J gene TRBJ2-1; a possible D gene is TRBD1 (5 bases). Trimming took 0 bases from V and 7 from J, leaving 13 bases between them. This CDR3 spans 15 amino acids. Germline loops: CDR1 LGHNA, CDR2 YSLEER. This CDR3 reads CASSQDLVPGNEQFF. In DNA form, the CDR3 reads TGCGCCAGCAGCCAAGACCTAGTTCCAGGGAATGAGCAGTTCTTC.

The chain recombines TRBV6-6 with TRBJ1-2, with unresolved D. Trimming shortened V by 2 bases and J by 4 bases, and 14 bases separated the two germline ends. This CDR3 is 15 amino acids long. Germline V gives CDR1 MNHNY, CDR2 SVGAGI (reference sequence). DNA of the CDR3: TGTGCCAGCAGTTACCCGGAGGGAGGGAGCTATGGCTACACCTTC. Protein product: CASSYPEGGSYGYTF.

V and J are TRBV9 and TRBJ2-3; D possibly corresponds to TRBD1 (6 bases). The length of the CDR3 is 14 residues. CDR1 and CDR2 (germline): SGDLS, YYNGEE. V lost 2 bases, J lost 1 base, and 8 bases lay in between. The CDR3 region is CASSVGHRTDTQYF. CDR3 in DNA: TGTGCCAGCAGCGTGGGACACCGCACAGATACGCAGTATTTT. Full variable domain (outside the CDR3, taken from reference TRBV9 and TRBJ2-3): DSGVTQTPKHLITATGQRVTLRCSPRSGDLSVYWYQQSLDQGLQFLIQYYNGEERAKGNILERFSAQQFPDLHSELNLSSLELGDSALYFCASSVGHRTDTQYFGPGTRLTVL.

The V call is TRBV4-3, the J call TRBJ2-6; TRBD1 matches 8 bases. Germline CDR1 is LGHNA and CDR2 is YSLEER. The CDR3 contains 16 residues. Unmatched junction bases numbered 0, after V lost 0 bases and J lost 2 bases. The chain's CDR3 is CASSQETGAGANVLTF. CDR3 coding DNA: TGCGCCAGCAGCCAAGAGACAGGGGCTGGGGCCAACGTCCTGACTTTC.

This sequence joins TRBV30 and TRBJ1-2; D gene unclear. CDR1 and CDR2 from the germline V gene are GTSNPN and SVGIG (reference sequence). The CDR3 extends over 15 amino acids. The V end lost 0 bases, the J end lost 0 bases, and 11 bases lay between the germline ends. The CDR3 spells CAWSVWRSANYGYTF. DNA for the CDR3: TGTGCCTGGAGTGTCTGGAGATCAGCTAACTATGGCTACACCTTC. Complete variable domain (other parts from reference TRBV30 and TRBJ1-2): SQTIHQWPATLVQPVGSPLSLECTVEGTSNPNLYWYRQAAGRGLQLLFYSVGIGQISSEVPQNLSASRPQDRQFILSSKKLLLSDSGFYLCAWSVWRSANYGYTFGSGTRLTVV.

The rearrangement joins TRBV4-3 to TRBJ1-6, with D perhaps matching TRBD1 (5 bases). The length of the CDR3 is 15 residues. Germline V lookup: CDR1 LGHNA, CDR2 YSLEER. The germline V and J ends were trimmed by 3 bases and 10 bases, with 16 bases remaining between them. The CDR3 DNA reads TGCGCCAGCAGCCAGGCTGCGGGGGAAGGGTCACCCCTCCACTTT. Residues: CASSQAAGEGSPLHF.

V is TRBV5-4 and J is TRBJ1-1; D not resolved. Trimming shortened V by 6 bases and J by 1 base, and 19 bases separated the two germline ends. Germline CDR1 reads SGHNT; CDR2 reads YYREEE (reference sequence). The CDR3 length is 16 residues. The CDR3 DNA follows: TGTGCCAGCACCCTGGCGAGCGGTAAACCGAACACTGAAGCTTTCTTT. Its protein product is CASTLASGKPNTEAFF.

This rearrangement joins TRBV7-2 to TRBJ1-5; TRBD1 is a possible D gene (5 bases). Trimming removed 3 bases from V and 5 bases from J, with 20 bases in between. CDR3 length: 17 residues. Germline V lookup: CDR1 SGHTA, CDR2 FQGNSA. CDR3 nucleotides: TGTGCCAGCAGCTTGGATGGGGCAGGGAACGTTTATCAGCCCCAGCATTTT. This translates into CASSLDGAGNVYQPQHF. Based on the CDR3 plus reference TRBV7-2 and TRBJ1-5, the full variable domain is GAGVSQSPSNKVTEKGKDVELRCDPISGHTALYWYRQSLGQGLEFLIYFQGNSAPDKSGLPSDRFSAERTGGSVSTLTIQRTQQEDSAVYLCASSLDGAGNVYQPQHFGDGTRLSIL.

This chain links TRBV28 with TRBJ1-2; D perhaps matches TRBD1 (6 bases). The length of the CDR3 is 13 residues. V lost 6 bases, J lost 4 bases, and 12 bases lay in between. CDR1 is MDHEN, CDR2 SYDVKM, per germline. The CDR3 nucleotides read TGTGCCAGCAGCCTAAGGGGGTCCTATGGCTACACCTTC. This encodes CASSLRGSYGYTF.

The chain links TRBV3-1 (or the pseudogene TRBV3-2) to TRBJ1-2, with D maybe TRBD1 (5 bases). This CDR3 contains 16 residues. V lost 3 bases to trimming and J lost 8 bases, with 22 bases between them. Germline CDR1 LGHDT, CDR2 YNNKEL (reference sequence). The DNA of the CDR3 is TGTGCCAGCAGCCATGTCCAGGACAAAGGGCGGCAAGGCTACACCTTC. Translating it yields CASSHVQDKGRQGYTF.

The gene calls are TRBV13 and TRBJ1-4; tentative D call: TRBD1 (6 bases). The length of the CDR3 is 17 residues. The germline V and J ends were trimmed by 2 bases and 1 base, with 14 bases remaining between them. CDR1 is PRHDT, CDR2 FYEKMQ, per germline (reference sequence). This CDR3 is CASSLSGGGLTNEKLFF. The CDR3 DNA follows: TGTGCCAGCAGCTTAAGCGGGGGCGGATTAACTAATGAAAAACTGTTTTTT.

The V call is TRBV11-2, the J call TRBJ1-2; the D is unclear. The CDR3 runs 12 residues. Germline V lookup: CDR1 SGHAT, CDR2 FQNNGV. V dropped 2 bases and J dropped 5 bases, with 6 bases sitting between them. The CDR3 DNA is TGTGCCAGCAGCTTAAGTCTATATGGCTACACCTTC. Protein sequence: CASSLSLYGYTF.

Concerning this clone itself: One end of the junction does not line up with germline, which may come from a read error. The CDR3, as DNA: TGTGCCTGGAGCTTGGGACTTAGCTACGATGAGCAGTTCTTC. Translated: CAWSLGLSYDEQFF. The J gene is TRBJ2-1, the V gene TRBV30; maybe TRBD2 (6 bases). CDR3 size: 14 residues. Germline CDR1 reads GTSNPN; CDR2 reads SVGIG (reference sequence).